This entry describes one T cell receptor (beta chain). In this sample, this clone turned up once. Its antigen specificity is not known. Base qualities were left out, and no much larger clone turns up one base away. According to the germline V gene (reference sequence), CDR1 reads MNHEY and CDR2 reads SMNVEV. From cysteine to phenylalanine, the CDR3 is 15 amino acids long. CDR3 DNA is the only sequence kept; it has 45 bases, read in frame from the first base. The germline V end is reduced by 5 bases and the J end by 7 bases; junction bases left unmatched: 10. The cohort consisted of approximately 690 healthy bone marrow donors. All cohort members were sampled while nominally healthy, although unrecorded immune exposures were likely present. The donor tested CMV seronegative, placing the donor among the 300 to 450 seronegative members of the cohort. Each donor provided a peripheral blood sample, and peripheral blood mononuclear cells were used for TCR beta sequencing. Genomic DNA was extracted from the blood cell samples with the Qiagen DNeasy Blood Extraction Kit.

The data belong to a study of cytomegalovirus exposure and HLA in healthy donors (dated by TCRdb to about 2017). At the level of the whole study: According to an earlier analysis of 450 to 650 of the donors, about 179 million T cells yielded 117 million unique TCR beta sequences and 276 Gb of sequence data. An early release covering roughly 600 HLA-typed donors comprised around 300 gigabases of sequencing data and roughly 86 million unique TCR sequences. Of the roughly 390 genotyped donors, approximately 83% fell in the genetic ancestry cluster associated with self-reported Caucasian donors. The study aimed to test whether signatures of past pathogen exposure could be identified by cataloging public T cell receptors. The study profiled the T cell repertoires of 500 to 800 subjects by immunosequencing and related them to cytomegalovirus serostatus. In addition to the first cohort of hundreds of subjects, a separate validation cohort of approximately 120 different subjects was used. High-throughput TCR immunosequencing, statistical association of individual TCRs with disease status, and machine learning were combined to predict cytomegalovirus infection status. In a later analysis, previously published TCR beta repertoires from 500 to 750 donors were re-analyzed and high-resolution HLA genotyping was added so that TCR occurrence patterns could be studied. In the later analysis, no new phenotypic data were used to find candidate immune exposures; instead, reliance was placed on TCR beta sequences and their occurrence across donors. An earlier analysis of several hundred of the donors applied high-throughput TCR beta sequencing to assess whether each TCR beta V gene segment acted as functional or pseudogenic. Donor age, sex, ethnicity and CMV serostatus were collected together with the repertoire data. A later genetic analysis took genome-wide SNP genotypes for about three fifths of the 666 donors and used that subset as a discovery cohort. Every repertoire in the discovery cohort had been generated on one and the same sequencing platform. HLA typing included class I and class II loci at four-digit resolution. The number of typed donors differed by locus: about 620-630 for A, B, C, DRB1 and DQB1; 500 to 550 for DQA1; some 610 for DPA1; and about 450 for DPB1. Five DR-DQ haplotypes were handled as single units for association and clustering, since linkage in the cohort was strong. Among over 350 genotyped donors of the cohort, an average of about 240,000 unique TCR beta nucleotide sequences were sequenced per donor, around 20% of them non-productive. Overall results and qualifications from the work: A cluster of highly shared sequence variants was judged likely to represent a technical artifact of the sequencing pipeline. The study listed 164 TCR beta chains as associated with cytomegalovirus. Because HLA typing was missing for some donors at each locus, association tests included only the typed subset. A further reported finding was that TCR beta sequences accurately predicted the HLA-A and HLA-B alleles for most subjects in the first cohort. In both the original and validation cohorts, the classifier was reported to diagnose cytomegalovirus status with high specificity and sensitivity. In an earlier analysis of some 500 of the donors, most TCR beta V segments appeared in productive rearrangements about 87% or about 30% of the time, broadly matching IMGT annotations. The authors suggested that the approach could potentially be extended to other disease states and immunological phenotypes. In vitro tests confirmed that a few of the cytomegalovirus-associated TCR beta chains recognize cytomegalovirus antigens. The cohort was sequenced for TCR beta chains only, and without alpha or paired-chain data the features that could be detected were limited. A later analysis associated about 17,000 TCR beta sequences with specific HLA alleles at a false discovery rate of 0.05. In a later analysis, HLA-associated TCR beta chains showed more clonal expansion and lower generation probabilities than non-associated chains that were equally common. Strong co-occurrence of HLA alleles, especially DR and DQ, made assigning TCR associations to individual alleles difficult. Compared with the roughly 710-donor mean, donors in an Asian-associated ancestry cluster had fewer N-insertions in productive TCRs, according to a later genetic analysis. CMV serostatus was the only immune exposure information available for the cohort. Because counts were too low, some 17 rarely observed V segments, including chromosome 9 orphons, were left out of the earlier analysis of 587 of the donors. Most TCR sequences were seen in very few donors, while some public TCRs were found in many individuals. Sequencing depth was assumed to be roughly uniform across donors in the presence/absence analyses, though that assumption may not hold. Linkage disequilibrium might explain the correlated functional status among segregating V segments, but an unknown experimental factor could not be ruled out. According to a later analysis, TCR association rates differed among HLA loci, with DRB1 alleles showing the most associated TCRs and HLA-C alleles showing the fewest. According to a later analysis, most CMV-associated TCR beta chains appeared to be HLA-restricted, and the HLA associations seemed to be driven largely by CMV exposure. A later genetic analysis associated a missense DCLRE1C variant with V-gene and J-gene trimming of TCR beta chains, and an independent cohort replicated the association. In a later analysis, several top co-occurrence clusters were reported to appear linked to parvovirus B19, influenza, CMV and Epstein-Barr virus. The 87-base-pair reads could not distinguish some IMGT-functional V segments, including TRBV6-2 and TRBV6-3, so those segments were excluded.

Library method: the immunoSEQ multiplex PCR assay. The multiplex PCR relied on a mix of 60 forward primers for TCR Vbeta segments and 13 reverse primers for TCR Jbeta segments. The CDR3 region of rearranged TCR beta genes was amplified from genomic DNA by a multiplex PCR assay. Amplified TCR beta libraries were sequenced as 87-base-pair reads on the Illumina HiSeq System. Per the source publication's procedure: A later analysis tallied 80 million to 95 million unique TCR beta chains across the 700 or so repertoires, and approximately 11 million of those chains were shared by two or more donors. Raw reads were error-corrected and collapsed into unique sequences with a nearest-neighbor algorithm that merged closely related sequences to remove PCR and sequencing errors. To assign V, D and J gene segments, CDR3 sequences were aligned to IMGT reference sequences. For a sequence to be retained, a match of at least six nucleotides to both a V gene segment and a J gene segment was required. Rearrangements were classified as productive when the CDR3 lacked stop codons and remained in frame with V and J, and all other rearrangements were classified as non-productive. CDR3 was defined according to IMGT convention as the region running from the second conserved V-encoded cysteine to the conserved J-encoded phenylalanine. The earlier analysis of roughly 590 of the donors excluded sequences that lacked an unambiguous match to a single V gene segment. An earlier analysis of almost 600 of the donors classified V segments as functional when productive rearrangements were above 56.7% and as segregating when the standard deviation between donors was above 5%. A statistical classification framework was built for diagnosing cytomegalovirus status from the catalog of TCR beta chain sequences. V and J gene assignment, in a later analysis, came from comparing TCR nucleotide sequences with IMGT/GENE-DB human TR gene sequences. The TCRdist pipeline was used in a later analysis to assign CDR3 sequences and most-parsimonious VDJ recombination scenarios. In a later analysis, each TCR beta chain was defined by its CDR3 amino acid sequence together with its V-gene family, and reads lacking a unique V-gene family were excluded. In a later analysis, 500 to 650 highly shared, low-generation-probability nucleotide sequences were removed to address suspected cross-contamination and a sequencing artifact. In a later analysis, a clonal expansion index for each public chain was calculated from normalized within-repertoire ranks of inferred template counts. In a later analysis, generation probabilities were computed with a VDJ recombination model fitted to out-of-frame rearrangements, and the resulting probabilities were checked against IGoR. In a later analysis, TCR-TCR, TCR-HLA and TCR-CMV co-occurrence was scored with hypergeometric tests, and a repertoire-size bias correction was applied to TCR pairs. To estimate false discovery rates, a later analysis permuted the HLA or CMV assignments 20 times. In a later analysis, co-occurring TCRs were grouped with DBSCAN, and TCRdist sequence similarity was added when clustering was performed within HLA-allele-positive subsets. Repertoires with fewer than 30,000 or more than 120,000 public chains were left out of co-occurrence clustering, as were five repertoires with anomalous nucleotide sharing. The clones in this table, taken by TCRdb from immuneACCESS, are in-frame only. Not every clone is retained; where verified, under half of the shortfall comes from an unresolved V gene, and the cause of the rest is unknown. D and trimming were read from the DNA, whereas the V and J calls and clone size are those reported in that table. The sample table records 120,000 or so clones; roughly 86% of these occur just once. Jointly, the top ten make up around 1.9% of the sample.

The chain is made from TRBV27 and TRBJ1-4; 7 bases in the middle match TRBD1. The source is a man aged 35 to 55 in good health and CMV-seronegative. Sequencing input: PBMCs. The CDR3 is CASSRSRGVSEKLFF. Read as DNA, the sequence is TGTGCCAGCAGTCGATCCAGGGGGGTGAGTGAAAAACTGTTTTTT.